This T cell receptor (beta chain) was obtained from a study of beta chain features in type 1 diabetes. Study conclusions and caveats: Moderately but significantly shorter TCRB CDR3s were found in Type 1 diabetes patients in all four CD4+ subsets. PCR might favor shorter templates, but any such skew would affect patients and controls equally.

As for this clone: Its antigen is undetermined.

The CDR3 covers 14 residues. V lost 5 bases and J lost 4, with 14 bases in between. Germline CDR1 reads SGDLS; CDR2 reads YYNGEE. cDNA synthesis used the whole RNA isolate, giving expressed TCRB sequences. TCRdb's table, derived via immunoSEQ multiplex PCR, lists solely in-frame clones and lacks some. In the table there are some 360,000 clones, 9.5% to 10% of which are singletons. The clonotype originates from a man aged 30 to 39 with type 1 diabetes. Sequencing was done on a sample of central memory CD4+ T cells from blood. The chain uses TRBV9 and TRBJ2-3; D is unresolved. CDR3: CASRPSPRPDTQYF. CDR3 nucleotide sequence: TGTGCCAGCAGACCGTCCCCCCGACCAGATACGCAGTATTTT.